The present T cell receptor (beta chain) was sequenced within a study of shared clonotypes between healthy human individuals (dated by TCRdb to the early 2020s). Regarding the research as a whole: The cohort comprised two women and a few men aged 18 to 49 years. To estimate repertoire size and how much clonotypes are shared between individuals, the study performed deep sequencing of blood TCR repertoires from five healthy adults. Libraries were prepared and TCR repertoires were sequenced by different laboratories using diverse techniques, in order to increase sequencing depth and limit assay-specific biases. Per donor, leukapheresis produced somewhere between about 0.85 and 8.9 billion PBMCs. Results and caveats for the whole study, not just this receptor: Because the study included a small number of donors, the genetic and exposure-history diversity represented was limited. Based on pairwise subsampling, the degree of clonotype sharing among donors was expected to be affected by sequencing depth. Only blood was sampled, and tissue TCR repertoires likely differ from those in blood.

A word on this clone: This receptor's antigen is unknown. There are no base qualities to consult, and no much larger clone falls within one base.

The donors were healthy, HIV-negative adults who had no recently reported acute infections or vaccinations. Every donor was a Caucasian adult residing in Nashville, Tennessee, USA. For unsorted samples, 90 million or so PBMCs were counted and genomic DNA was extracted with the QIAamp DNA Blood Mini kit. Blood was obtained by leukapheresis, after which PBMCs were separated by Ficoll-Histopaque density gradient centrifugation and cryopreserved in liquid nitrogen vapor phase. Using the deep immunoSEQ assay, multiplex PCR amplified TCR CDR3 regions from genomic DNA. Genomic DNA extracted from each cell subset was distributed evenly over all wells of several immunoSEQ 96-well plates, and each plate served as one replicate. For unsorted PBMC, roughly 300 ng of genomic DNA, equivalent to around 33,000 T cell genomes, went into each replicate PCR. Ten immunoSEQ deep assay plates were used to sequence the unsorted PBMC genomic DNA. Purified libraries were quantified with a Qubit 3.0 fluorometer, sized on a Bioanalyzer 2100, and re-quantified with the KAPA Library Quantification kit. A separate single-read 150-cycle Illumina NextSeq 550 flow cell was used to sequence each immunoSEQ 96-well plate. Per the authors' processing: The immunoSEQ output contained only junctional sequences without quality scores, so filtering could not match that applied to full-length reads. Sequences were annotated with PyIR, a Python wrapper for IgBLAST v1.9, using IMGT germline references to assign V/J genes and CDR3. Reads were removed for weak V/J assignments (E-value above 1e-6), missing CDR3, stop codons, out-of-frame junctions, or ambiguous translated residues. A V3J clonotype was defined by an identical inferred V gene, J gene, and CDR3 amino acid sequence. The percentage overlap between two repertoires was calculated by dividing the number of shared unique clonotypes by the size of the smaller repertoire. Three approaches were used to assess repertoire richness: RTK rarefaction, the Chao1 estimator, and Recon v2.1 estimates of unobserved clonotypes. This is the immuneACCESS table as TCRdb keeps it, with only in-frame sequences that have V and J called. A part of the clones is gone; compared with another copy, unresolved V genes explain less than half, and the rest is unexplained. V and J calls and clone size are given by that table; D and trimming were obtained from the DNA. This sample is represented by roughly 500,000 clones; around 73% of them were singletons. The leading ten clones occupy about 11% of the sample.

What was sequenced was PBMCs. The receptor's source is a woman in her forties in good health. Some clones in this sample may be carry-over from other donors' samples.

The encoded CDR3 is CASSFGRTNYGYTF. The DNA is TGTGCCAGCAGTTTCGGGCGAACTAACTATGGCTACACCTTC. The receptor chain draws on TRBV28 and TRBJ1-2; the D gene is not confidently resolved. According to the germline V gene, CDR1 reads MDHEN and CDR2 reads SYDVKM. The CDR3 sequence holds 14 residues, the cysteine and phenylalanine included. Of the read, only the CDR3 DNA is kept; its 42 bases are in frame from base 1. V loses 3 bases of germline sequence and J loses 0 bases, and the interval between the two ends is 8 bases.